A single sample is the source of the 27 T cell receptor beta chains below, sequenced in a study of blood T cell repertoires in COVID-19. The assay was immunoSEQ multiplex PCR, and TCRdb's table has in-frame clones only and misses some. The sample carries 200,000 to 250,000 clones, roughly 80% recorded once. Sequenced sample: peripheral blood. The receptors originated from a human donor in a cohort sampled during active COVID-19.

The chain recombines TRBV29-1 with TRBJ2-7; 12 bases map to TRBD2. Germline CDR1 reads SQVTM; CDR2 reads ANQGSEA. The CDR3 totals 15 residues. V lost 2 bases, J lost 3 bases, and 5 bases stayed unmatched. CDR3 loop: CSVELGLAGYYEQYF. The CDR3 DNA follows: TGCAGCGTTGAATTAGGACTAGCGGGATACTACGAGCAGTACTTC.

This sequence joins TRBV11-3 and TRBJ1-1, with TRBD1 matching over 8 bases. Unmatched junction bases numbered 3, after V lost 4 bases and J lost 5 bases. This CDR3 has 13 amino acids. CDR1 is SGHNT, CDR2 YENEEA, per germline. CDR3 residues: CASSWGQDTEAFF. CDR3 nucleotide sequence: TGTGCCAGCAGCTGGGGACAGGATACTGAAGCTTTCTTT.

This chain links TRBV6-2 or TRBV6-3 with TRBJ2-7; 11 bases are shared with TRBD2. This CDR3 spans 14 amino acids. V trimming: 5 bases; J trimming: 3 bases; junction bases outside the gene matches: 3. CDR1 MNHEY and CDR2 SVGEGT come from the germline V gene. The CDR3 coding sequence is TGTGCCAGCAGTAAACTAGCGGGAGTCTACGAGCAGTACTTC. Translation: CASSKLAGVYEQYF.

The CDR3 coding sequence is TGTGCCAGCAGCCCGTGGACAGGATTGAACACTGAAGCTTTCTTT. This translates into CASSPWTGLNTEAFF. The V call is TRBV5-4, the J call TRBJ1-1; 7 bases map to TRBD1. The CDR3 length is 15 residues. The germline V gene encodes CDR1 SGHNT and CDR2 YYREEE (reference sequence). J lost 0 bases, V lost 4 bases, and 6 bases had no gene match. Looking up the rest from reference TRBV5-4 and TRBJ1-1 gives the full variable domain: ETGVTQSPTHLIKTRGQQVTLRCSSQSGHNTVSWYQQALGQGPQFIFQYYREEENGRGNFPPRFSGLQFPNYSSELNVNALELDDSALYLCASSPWTGLNTEAFFGQGTRLTVV.

In this sample, this clone turned up once. J is TRBJ1-6 and V is TRBV6-2 or TRBV6-3, with D possibly TRBD1 on 6 matching bases. With 2 bases removed from V and 8 bases from J, the gap between germline ends came to 16 bases. Per germline, CDR1 MNHEY and CDR2 SVGEGT. There are 16 residues in the CDR3. CDR3 sequence reads: CASSYRRTVNYSPLHF. DNA for the CDR3: TGTGCCAGCAGTTACCGTCGGACAGTGAATTATTCACCCCTCCACTTT.

V gene TRBV10-3 combines with J gene TRBJ1-4; 11 bases line up with TRBD1. The trim removed 7 bases at V and 6 bases at J, leaving 1 base unmatched. This CDR3 has 13 amino acids. CDR1 is ENHRY, CDR2 SYGVKD, per germline. The CDR3 reads CAIMGQGDEKLFF. The DNA for the CDR3 is TGTGCCATCATGGGACAGGGGGATGAAAAACTGTTTTTT.

The gene calls are TRBV6-2 or TRBV6-3 and TRBJ2-3; no definite D call. With 0 bases removed from V and 2 bases from J, the gap between germline ends came to 15 bases. Germline V gives CDR1 MNHEY, CDR2 SVGEGT. The CDR3 consists of 17 residues. The CDR3 nucleotides read TGTGCCAGCAGTTACTCGGAGCTCACCGAGGTCACAGATACGCAGTATTTT. Translating it yields CASSYSELTEVTDTQYF.

The rearrangement joins TRBV24-1 to TRBJ1-2; 9 nucleotides agree with TRBD1. J gave up 0 bases and V 3 bases, and 10 bases lay outside the gene matches. The CDR3 covers 18 residues. The V gene's germline CDR1 is KGHDR and CDR2 SFDVKD. The CDR3 loop reads CATSDGSRDRDSNYGYTF. CDR3 coding DNA: TGTGCCACCAGTGATGGGTCCCGGGACAGGGATTCTAACTATGGCTACACCTTC.

This clone was counted a few times. The V and J genes are TRBV29-1 and TRBJ2-4, with TRBD2 identical over 14 bases. This CDR3 is built from 17 residues. Germline V gene lookup returns CDR1 SQVTM and CDR2 ANQGSEA. Trimming cost V 6 bases and J 0 bases; bases outside gene matches: 7. CDR3 loop: CSVAGTSGGGAKNIQYF. For the CDR3, the DNA is TGCAGCGTCGCTGGGACTAGCGGGGGAGGAGCCAAAAACATTCAGTACTTC.

The sample holds one count of this clone. Other nucleotide sequences from this sample produce the same CDR3. The chain uses TRBV28 and TRBJ1-1, with D unresolved. Looked up from germline, CDR1 is MDHEN and CDR2 is SYDVKM. With 2 bases removed from V and 4 bases from J, the gap between germline ends came to 11 bases. The CDR3 extends over 14 amino acids. CDR3: CASSLPRGGTEAFF. The CDR3 nucleotides read TGTGCCAGCAGTTTACCCCGGGGAGGCACTGAAGCTTTCTTT. Combining the CDR3 with reference TRBV28 and TRBJ1-1 gives the whole variable domain DVKVTQSSRYLVKRTGEKVFLECVQDMDHENMFWYRQDPGLGLRLIYFSYDVKMKEKGDIPEGYSVSREKKERFSLILESASTNQTSMYLCASSLPRGGTEAFFGQGTRLTVV.

The V gene is TRBV25-1, the J gene TRBJ1-6; maybe TRBD1 (6 bases). Germline-derived CDR1 and CDR2 are MGHDK and SYGVNS. The CDR3 spans 17 residues. The germline V and J ends were trimmed by 2 bases and 8 bases, with 19 bases remaining between them. CDR3 nucleotides: TGTGCCAGCAGTGAAGGCACAGGCCGGGGGGCGGATTCACCCCTCCACTTT. This codes for CASSEGTGRGADSPLHF. Looking up the rest from reference TRBV25-1 and TRBJ1-6 gives the full variable domain: EADIYQTPRYLVIGTGKKITLECSQTMGHDKMYWYQQDPGMELHLIHYSYGVNSTEKGDLSSESTVSRIRTEHFPLTLESARPSHTSQYLCASSEGTGRGADSPLHFGNGTRLTVT.

The V call is TRBV6-2 or TRBV6-3, the J call TRBJ2-5; the D gene is possibly TRBD1 (6 bases). Germline assignment: CDR1 MNHEY and CDR2 SVGEGT. The CDR3 totals 13 residues. V was shortened by 5 bases and J by 4 bases, with 11 bases between the two germline ends. The CDR3 coding sequence is TGTGCCAGCAGTCGGGACATCGTAGAGACCCAGTACTTC. Translated: CASSRDIVETQYF.

Worth noting for this clone: Other DNA sequences in this sample translate to the same CDR3. CDR3 DNA: TGCGCCAGCAGCCGTCGCAATGAGCAGTTCTTC. As protein: CASSRRNEQFF. V usage is TRBV4-1 and J usage is TRBJ2-1; D call uncertain. Germline-derived CDR1 and CDR2 are MGHRA and YSYEKL. This CDR3 comprises 11 residues. The V and J ends lost 4 bases and 6 bases respectively, with 4 bases between them.

This rearrangement joins TRBV5-8 to TRBJ1-5; perhaps TRBD1 as D (5 bases). Germline-derived CDR1 and CDR2 are SGHTS and YDEGEE. V was pared by 4 bases and J by 4 bases, with 15 bases between. CDR3 length: 15 amino acids. CDR3 coding DNA: TGTGCCAGCAGCCTGGGGACGCGAGGGAATCAGCCCCAGCATTTT. This codes for CASSLGTRGNQPQHF.

The V and J genes are TRBV5-6 and TRBJ1-4; D perhaps matches TRBD1 (5 bases). Trimming left V 2 bases short and J 8 bases short, with 13 bases between. Per germline, CDR1 SGHDT and CDR2 YYEEEE. This CDR3 has 14 amino acids. Here the CDR3 reads CASSLKGAYEKLFF. CDR3 nucleotide sequence: TGTGCCAGCAGCTTAAAAGGGGCCTACGAAAAACTGTTTTTT.

This rearrangement joins TRBV7-6 to TRBJ2-1; TRBD2 matches at 15 bases. V trimming: 4 bases; J trimming: 7 bases; junction bases outside the gene matches: 8. Germline CDR1 SGHVS, CDR2 FNYEAQ. CDR3 length: 17 amino acids. CDR3 sequence (DNA): TGTGCCAGCAGCTCCGCCGGGACTAGCGGGAGGTGGAATGAGCAGTTCTTC. It codes for CASSSAGTSGRWNEQFF. Full variable domain (missing parts from reference TRBV7-6 and TRBJ2-1): GAGVSQSPRYKVTKRGQDVALRCDPISGHVSLYWYRQALGQGPEFLTYFNYEAQQDKSGLPNDRFSAERPEGSISTLTIQRTEQRDSAMYRCASSSAGTSGRWNEQFFGPGTRLTVL.

J is TRBJ1-2 and V is TRBV5-5, with D possibly matching TRBD1 (6 bases). Germline V lookup: CDR1 SGHKS, CDR2 YYEKEE (reference sequence). V lost 0 bases and J lost 4, with 10 bases in between. This CDR3 has 14 residues. The CDR3 DNA reads as TGTGCCAGCAGCTTGGGGGACAAGGCCTATGGCTACACCTTC. This sequence encodes CASSLGDKAYGYTF. Full variable domain (rest looked up from reference TRBV5-5 and TRBJ1-2): DAGVTQSPTHLIKTRGQQVTLRCSPISGHKSVSWYQQVLGQGPQFIFQYYEKEERGRGNFPDRFSARQFPNYSSELNVNALLLGDSALYLCASSLGDKAYGYTFGSGTRLTVV.

The rearrangement links TRBV28 to TRBJ1-6, with D possibly TRBD1 on 5 matching bases. CDR1 MDHEN and CDR2 SYDVKM come from the germline V gene. V lost 11 bases to trimming and J lost 6 bases, with 11 bases between them. The CDR3 is 12 amino acids. CDR3 DNA sequence: TGTGCCGGTGGGGCGCGTAATTCACCCCTCCACTTT. It codes for CAGGARNSPLHF.

The chain uses TRBV19 and TRBJ1-1; unclear D gene. Per germline, CDR1 LNHDA and CDR2 SQIVND (reference sequence). Trimming left V 8 bases short and J 11 bases short, with 18 bases between. There are 12 residues in the CDR3. CDR3 sequence reads: CASSLVGDTAFF. The CDR3 DNA sequence: TGTGCCAGTTCACTGGTGGGAGACACGGCTTTCTTT.

This chain uses TRBV5-1 with TRBJ1-5; TRBD1 is a possible D gene (6 bases). Per germline, CDR1 SGHRS and CDR2 YFSETQ. V lost 4 bases and J lost 2, with 13 bases in between. The CDR3 has 15 residues. The CDR3 DNA follows: TGCGCCAGCAGCAGGCTGCGACAGGGCAATCAGCCCCAGCATTTT. Its translation is CASSRLRQGNQPQHF.

The V gene is TRBV7-3, the J gene TRBJ2-7, with 10 bases that match TRBD1. The V gene's germline CDR1 is SGHTA and CDR2 FQGTGA. V shed 5 bases, J shed 4 bases, and the junction held 5 bases outside the gene matches. This CDR3 comprises 14 residues. The CDR3 DNA follows: TGTGCCAGCAGCCCGACAGGGGGCGCGTACGAGCAGTACTTC. Its protein is CASSPTGGAYEQYF.

The chain has TRBV28 and TRBJ1-3, with 7 nucleotides matching TRBD1. Germline trimming cut 7 bases from V and 0 bases from J; bases unmatched to any gene: 15. Looked up from germline, CDR1 is MDHEN and CDR2 is SYDVKM. The CDR3 is 18 amino acids. Here the CDR3 DNA reads TGTGCCAGCACCCCGAGGGGGCGCGGACAGAGCTCTGGAAACACCATATATTTT. Amino acid sequence: CASTPRGRGQSSGNTIYF.

The chain couples TRBV5-4 to TRBJ2-7; 8 bases align to TRBD1. Losses at the gene ends were 0 bases for V and 2 bases for J; bases not matched to a gene: 7. The CDR3 sequence is 16 residues long. Germline V gives CDR1 SGHNT, CDR2 YYREEE (reference sequence). CDR3 sequence reads: CASSLVGQGTAYEQYF. CDR3 DNA: TGTGCCAGCAGCTTGGTAGGACAGGGAACGGCCTACGAGCAGTACTTC. Complete variable domain (other parts from reference TRBV5-4 and TRBJ2-7): ETGVTQSPTHLIKTRGQQVTLRCSSQSGHNTVSWYQQALGQGPQFIFQYYREEENGRGNFPPRFSGLQFPNYSSELNVNALELDDSALYLCASSLVGQGTAYEQYFGPGTRLTVT.

The V and J genes are TRBV20-1 and TRBJ2-5; TRBD2 aligns across 13 bases. This CDR3 comprises 11 residues. Looked up from germline, CDR1 is DFQATT and CDR2 is SNEGSKA (reference sequence). The CDR3 spells CRGTSGKTQYF. CDR3 sequence (DNA): TGCAGAGGGACTAGCGGGAAGACCCAGTACTTC.

This sequence joins TRBV6-5 and TRBJ2-7, with 7 nucleotides matching TRBD1. Losses at the gene ends were 2 bases for V and 2 bases for J; bases not matched to a gene: 6. CDR3 size: 15 residues. In germline, CDR1 is MNHEY, CDR2 SVGAGI. CDR3 residues: CASSYRLTGAYEQYF. CDR3 DNA: TGTGCCAGCAGTTACCGATTAACAGGGGCCTACGAGCAGTACTTC.

CDR3 amino acids: CASSFRLISSYEQYF. CDR3 bases: TGTGCCAGCAGTTTTCGCCTAATCTCGTCCTACGAGCAGTACTTC. The chain is built from TRBV28 and TRBJ2-7; D uncertain. The germline CDR1 and CDR2 sequences are MDHEN and SYDVKM. V gave up 3 bases and J gave up 1 base, with 13 bases separating them. CDR3 length equals 15 residues.

The rearrangement links TRBV4-3 to TRBJ1-5, with D hard to call. This CDR3 has 14 amino acids. V was trimmed by 4 bases and J by 5 bases, leaving 12 bases between them. Germline lookup yields CDR1 LGHNA and CDR2 YSLEER. CDR3 loop: CASSPSSRDQPQHF. The CDR3 bases are TGCGCCAGCAGCCCCTCCTCGAGAGATCAGCCCCAGCATTTT.